Below are 14 T cell receptor beta chains sequenced from a single sample in a study of blood T cells in healthy people across ages. Together with a sample-barcoded 5' primer, a J-beta primer mix was included in a second PCR lasting about 7 to 11 cycles. MiXCR, run by TCRdb on the 5' RACE reads, gives a single entry per CDR3 protein. Here the sample spans 850,000 to 1,300,000 distinct CDR3 sequences, more than 40% being singletons. Sequencing used blood. Every receptor here comes from a woman aged 55 to 70 in good health.

The CDR3 sequence is CASSPGLGISGANVLTF. The CDR3 DNA reads as TGTGCCAGCAGTCCGGGACTAGGCATCTCTGGGGCCAACGTCCTGACTTTC. The chain uses TRBV27 and TRBJ2-6; 8 positions agree with TRBD2. Trimming removed 5 bases from V and 0 bases from J; junction bases left unmatched: 6. The CDR3 is made up of 17 amino acids. Germline lookup yields CDR1 MNHEY and CDR2 SMNVEV (reference sequence).

There are many counts of this clonotype. The V and J genes are TRBV29-1 and TRBJ2-4; the D gene is possibly TRBD2 (5 bases). Germline CDR1 is SQVTM and CDR2 is ANQGSEA. This CDR3 has 12 amino acids. The ends were cut back, 5 bases at V and 8 bases at J, with 13 bases in the middle. CDR3 bases: TGCAGCGTTCGGGGTTTTGGGGACATTCAGTACTTC. This codes for CSVRGFGDIQYF. Supplemented by reference TRBV29-1 and TRBJ2-4, the full variable domain reads SAVISQKPSRDICQRGTSLTIQCQVDSQVTMMFWYRQQPGQSLTLIATANQGSEATYESGFVIDKFPISRPNLTFSTLTVSNMSPEDSSIYLCSVRGFGDIQYFGAGTRLSVL.

The genes are TRBV5-5 and TRBJ2-6; no reliable D call. Trimming shortened V by 3 bases and J by 1 base, and 11 bases separated the two germline ends. CDR3 length: 16 residues. Germline V gene data show CDR1 as SGHKS and CDR2 as YYEKEE (reference sequence). CDR3 in DNA: TGTGCCAGCAGCTGGATACTTGCTTCTGGGGCCAACGTCCTGACTTTC. Protein sequence: CASSWILASGANVLTF.

This clonotype was counted a few times. V gene TRBV20-1 combines with J gene TRBJ2-1; the match to TRBD1 covers 7 bases. The ends lost 3 bases at V and 6 bases at J; junction bases unmatched: 17. The CDR3 covers 17 residues. Germline assignment: CDR1 DFQATT and CDR2 SNEGSKA (reference sequence). Here the CDR3 DNA reads TGCAGTGCTAGGCGGACAGGCTCCCCCCAAGGGTCCAATGAGCAGTTCTTC. It yields the protein CSARRTGSPQGSNEQFF.

This clonotype was found a few times. The V gene is TRBV3-1, the J gene TRBJ2-3; no definite D call. The germline gives CDR1 LGHDT, CDR2 YNNKEL (reference sequence). V was clipped by 0 bases and J by 0 bases, with 13 bases between them. This CDR3 is 17 amino acids long. This chain's CDR3 is CASSQDLSRDSTDTQYF. The CDR3 bases are TGTGCCAGCAGCCAAGATCTGTCGCGAGATAGCACAGATACGCAGTATTTT.

This chain joins TRBV29-1 and TRBJ1-2; D uncertain. Between the trimmed V and J ends, which lost 4 bases and 3 bases, there was a span of 6 bases. The germline V gene has CDR1 SQVTM and CDR2 ANQGSEA. This CDR3 has 11 residues. For the CDR3, the DNA is TGCAGCGTTGGTGAGGACTATGGCTACACCTTC. It specifies CSVGEDYGYTF.

The V and J genes are TRBV5-1 and TRBJ2-5; D possibly uses TRBD1 or TRBD2 (5 bases each). The germline V gene encodes CDR1 SGHRS and CDR2 YFSETQ. The CDR3 is 14 amino acids. Trimming took off 0 bases at V and 5 bases at J, with 11 bases between the two ends. The CDR3 reads CASSLEGWDETQYF. The DNA for the CDR3 is TGCGCCAGCAGCTTGGAGGGGTGGGACGAGACCCAGTACTTC.

The chain links TRBV12-3 or TRBV12-4 to TRBJ1-2; 8 nucleotides line up with TRBD1. This CDR3 spans 13 amino acids. V shed 6 bases and J 6 bases; nucleotides not matched to a gene: 6. CDR3 DNA: TGTGCCAGCAGAGAGACAGGGGTCGATGGCTACACCTTC. Amino acid sequence: CASRETGVDGYTF.

This chain connects TRBV3-1 to TRBJ2-3, with 10 bases that match TRBD2. The germline V gene encodes CDR1 LGHDT and CDR2 YNNKEL (reference sequence). The CDR3 length is 14 residues. Trimming cost V 4 bases and J 5 bases; bases outside gene matches: 3. CDR3 loop: CASSPSGRGDTQYF. For the CDR3, the DNA is TGTGCCAGCAGCCCTAGCGGGAGAGGAGATACGCAGTATTTT.

This sequence joins TRBV5-1 and TRBJ2-1, with TRBD2 as a possible D gene (5 bases). The germline gives CDR1 SGHRS, CDR2 YFSETQ. Trimming stripped 8 bases from V and 7 bases from J, with 31 bases between. This CDR3 has 18 amino acids. The DNA of the CDR3 is TGCGCCAGGCCAGCAGCTTGGAGGTATTACCTAGAGGAGAATGAGCAGTTCTTC. This encodes CARPAAWRYYLEENEQFF.

This clonotype came up a few times. This chain uses TRBV7-8 with TRBJ2-7; TRBD2 matches at 11 bases. This CDR3 has 15 residues. CDR1 SGHVS and CDR2 FQNEAQ come from the germline V gene. V was clipped by 5 bases and J by 3 bases; unmatched bases: 6. The CDR3 coding sequence is TGTGCCAGCAGCGACTGGGGACTAGCGGACTACGAGCAGTACTTC. Translating it yields CASSDWGLADYEQYF.

V gene TRBV20-1 combines with J gene TRBJ1-2; D unresolved. The CDR3 contains 12 residues. Germline loops: CDR1 DFQATT, CDR2 SNEGSKA (reference sequence). Deletions cut 4 bases from V and 8 bases from J, with 14 bases between. The CDR3 sequence is CSAKSGMGGYTF. CDR3 nucleotide sequence: TGCAGTGCTAAGTCTGGAATGGGAGGCTACACCTTC.

The chain uses TRBV5-1 and TRBJ2-1; 7 bases map to TRBD2. The germline gives CDR1 SGHRS, CDR2 YFSETQ. The V gene end was trimmed by 4 bases and the J gene end by 5 bases; junction bases not matched to a gene: 6. The CDR3 is 14 residues long. The CDR3 reads CASSPSGINNEQFF. CDR3 DNA: TGCGCCAGCAGCCCAAGCGGGATAAACAATGAGCAGTTCTTC.

The chain recombines TRBV20-1 with TRBJ2-1, with 7 bases fitting TRBD2. The CDR3 runs to 13 residues. J lost 2 bases, V lost 5 bases, and 3 bases had no gene match. Germline lookup yields CDR1 DFQATT and CDR2 SNEGSKA (reference sequence). For the CDR3, the DNA is TGCAGTGCTGGAGGGACTACCTACAATGAGCAGTTCTTC. The encoded protein is CSAGGTTYNEQFF.